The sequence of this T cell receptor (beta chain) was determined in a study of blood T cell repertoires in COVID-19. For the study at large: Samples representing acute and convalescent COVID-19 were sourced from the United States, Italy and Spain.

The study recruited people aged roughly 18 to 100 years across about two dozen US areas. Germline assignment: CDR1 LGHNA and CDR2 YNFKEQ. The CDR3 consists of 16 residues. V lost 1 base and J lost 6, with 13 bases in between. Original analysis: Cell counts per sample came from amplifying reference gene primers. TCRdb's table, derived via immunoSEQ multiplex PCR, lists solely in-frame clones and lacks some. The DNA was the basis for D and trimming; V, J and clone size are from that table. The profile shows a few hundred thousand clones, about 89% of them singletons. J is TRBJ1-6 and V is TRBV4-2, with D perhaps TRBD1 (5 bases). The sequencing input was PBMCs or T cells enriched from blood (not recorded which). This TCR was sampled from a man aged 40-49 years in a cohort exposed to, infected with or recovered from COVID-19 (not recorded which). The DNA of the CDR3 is TGTGCCAGCAGCCAAGTAGTGGGGCAGATTAATTCACCCCTCCACTTT. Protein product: CASSQVVGQINSPLHF.